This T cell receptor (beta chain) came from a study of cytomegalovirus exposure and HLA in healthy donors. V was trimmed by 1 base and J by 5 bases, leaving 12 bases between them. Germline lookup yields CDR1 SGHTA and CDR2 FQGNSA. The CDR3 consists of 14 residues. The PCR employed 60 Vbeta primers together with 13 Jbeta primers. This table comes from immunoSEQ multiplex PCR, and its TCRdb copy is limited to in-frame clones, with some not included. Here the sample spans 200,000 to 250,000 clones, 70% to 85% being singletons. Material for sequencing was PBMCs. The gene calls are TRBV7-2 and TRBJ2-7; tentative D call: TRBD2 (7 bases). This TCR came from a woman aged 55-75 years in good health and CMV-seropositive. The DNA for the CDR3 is TGTGCCAGCAGCTTAGAAGGGGGGGCGAACGAGCAGTACTTC. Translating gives CASSLEGGANEQYF.